The 32 T cell receptor beta chains below all came from one sample that was sequenced in a study of control samples from healthy donors and cancer patients. Generated by immunoSEQ multiplex PCR, the TCRdb table keeps only in-frame clones and is missing some. The sample consists of around 95,000 clones, roughly 87% of them appearing once. The sequencing sample was made of blood. The source of these receptors is a woman aged 50 to 65 in good health.

The chain carries TRBV2 and TRBJ2-3, with TRBD2 as a possible D gene (6 bases). CDR3 length equals 15 residues. Looked up from germline, CDR1 is SNHLY and CDR2 is FYNNEI. V was pared by 5 bases and J by 2 bases, with 14 bases between. CDR3 sequence (DNA): TGTGCCAGCAGTCCCCGGGACTCGTCCACAGATACGCAGTATTTT. It specifies CASSPRDSSTDTQYF.

The rearrangement links TRBV3-1 (or the pseudogene TRBV3-2) to TRBJ2-2; TRBD1 matches 7 bases. The CDR3 runs 13 residues. Germline CDR1 and CDR2: LGHDT and YNNKEL (reference sequence). V lost 6 bases to trimming and J lost 5 bases; unmatched junction nucleotides: 3. The CDR3 protein is CASRTGLTGELFF. For the CDR3, the DNA is TGTGCCAGCAGGACAGGGTTGACCGGGGAGCTGTTTTTT.

The CDR3 spells CASSLEASGGASKNIQYF. The CDR3 coding sequence is TGTGCCAGCAGCTTAGAGGCTAGCGGGGGGGCTAGCAAAAACATTCAGTACTTC. The J gene is TRBJ2-4, the V gene TRBV11-2; 12 bases fit TRBD2. The germline V gene has CDR1 SGHAT and CDR2 FQNNGV. CDR3 length equals 18 residues. Trimming at V came to 0 bases and at J to 3 bases, leaving 6 bases not matched to a gene.

The V call is TRBV7-2, the J call TRBJ2-7; no clear D gene. V was pared by 3 bases and J by 6 bases, with 15 bases between. This CDR3 is 14 amino acids long. In germline, CDR1 is SGHTA, CDR2 FQGNSA. This CDR3 reads CASSLPYLSGEQYF. CDR3 coding DNA: TGTGCCAGCAGCTTGCCGTACCTTTCGGGCGAGCAGTACTTC.

The chain carries TRBV30 and TRBJ1-4; D unresolved. V shed 0 bases and J shed 9 bases, with 5 bases lying between them. The CDR3 totals 11 residues. Per germline, CDR1 GTSNPN and CDR2 SVGIG (reference sequence). The CDR3 reads CAWSVTKKLFF. Here the CDR3 DNA reads TGTGCCTGGAGTGTAACGAAAAAACTGTTTTTT.

V usage is TRBV7-2 and J usage is TRBJ2-5, with 8 bases matching TRBD1. V gave up 4 bases and J gave up 6 bases; unmatched junction bases: 7. CDR1 is SGHTA and CDR2 is FQGNSA in the germline V gene. This CDR3 has 14 residues. This CDR3 is CASSSTGGRQTQYF. The CDR3 nucleotides read TGTGCCAGCAGCTCCACAGGGGGTCGGCAGACCCAGTACTTC.

The CDR3 bases are TGTGCCAGCAGCTTAAGGCGGGAGGGCCTTGAGCAGTTCTTC. It codes for CASSLRREGLEQFF. V is TRBV7-9 and J is TRBJ2-1; 9 nucleotides line up with TRBD2. Germline V gene sequence: CDR1 SEHNR, CDR2 FQNEAQ (reference sequence). Germline trimming cut 2 bases from V and 9 bases from J; bases unmatched to any gene: 5. The CDR3 is 14 residues long.

The rearrangement joins TRBV9 to TRBJ1-3; D uncertain. V was cut by 4 bases and J by 4 bases, with 6 bases left in between. The CDR3 covers 12 residues. Germline lookup yields CDR1 SGDLS and CDR2 YYNGEE. CDR3 sequence reads: CASSQTGNTIYF. CDR3 nucleotide sequence: TGTGCCAGCAGCCAAACCGGAAACACCATATATTTT.

The chain uses TRBV29-1 and TRBJ2-5; no reliable D call. Germline lookup yields CDR1 SQVTM and CDR2 ANQGSEA. CDR3 size: 12 residues. Between the trimmed V and J ends, which lost 4 bases and 7 bases, there was a span of 13 bases. CDR3 DNA: TGCAGCGTTGTAGGGCAGGATGGGACCCAGTACTTC. Its protein is CSVVGQDGTQYF. Together with reference TRBV29-1 and TRBJ2-5, the CDR3 gives the full variable domain: SAVISQKPSRDICQRGTSLTIQCQVDSQVTMMFWYRQQPGQSLTLIATANQGSEATYESGFVIDKFPISRPNLTFSTLTVSNMSPEDSSIYLCSVVGQDGTQYFGPGTRLLVL.

V gene TRBV6-5 combines with J gene TRBJ2-3; 8 nucleotides align to TRBD2. The CDR3 sequence is 15 residues long. Trimming took 6 bases from V and 2 from J; bases not matched to a gene: 7. Germline CDR1 and CDR2: MNHEY and SVGAGI. The CDR3 here is CASRRTGGNTDTQYF. CDR3 DNA sequence: TGTGCCAGCAGACGGACGGGGGGGAACACAGATACGCAGTATTTT.

The rearrangement uses TRBV5-1 and TRBJ2-5, with 8 nucleotides matching TRBD1. V lost 4 bases, J lost 2 bases, and 7 bases stayed unmatched. The CDR3 has 15 residues. Germline V gene lookup returns CDR1 SGHRS and CDR2 YFSETQ. The CDR3 region has the DNA TGCGCCAGCAGCACTAATCAGGGGGCTCAAGAGACCCAGTACTTC. Translated, it gives CASSTNQGAQETQYF.

V usage is TRBV7-2 and J usage is TRBJ2-7; D may be TRBD2 (6 bases). Germline-derived CDR1 and CDR2 are SGHTA and FQGNSA. The V and J ends lost 0 bases and 0 bases respectively, with 9 bases between them. This CDR3 spans 15 amino acids. The CDR3 loop is CASSLAGGHSYEQYV. The DNA for the CDR3 is TGTGCCAGCAGCTTAGCGGGAGGTCACTCCTACGAGCAGTACGTC.

CDR3 loop: CASSRGNQPQHF. The CDR3 DNA reads as TGTGCCAGCAGCCGCGGTAATCAGCCCCAGCATTTT. The chain employs TRBV14 and TRBJ1-5; D is undetermined. Germline CDR1 is SGHDN and CDR2 is FVKESK. Deletions cut 4 bases from V and 4 bases from J, with 5 bases between. CDR3 length: 12 residues.

The chain has TRBV12-3 or TRBV12-4 and TRBJ2-5; D gene ambiguous. V was clipped by 7 bases and J by 5 bases, with 8 bases between them. CDR3 length: 11 residues. The CDR3 loop reads CASKLAETQYF. DNA of the CDR3: TGTGCCAGCAAACTTGCGGAGACCCAGTACTTC.

The chain is built from TRBV7-8 and TRBJ1-3; tentative D call: TRBD1 (5 bases). Germline V gene data show CDR1 as SGHVS and CDR2 as FQNEAQ. CDR3 length: 13 residues. V dropped 6 bases and J dropped 4 bases, with 10 bases sitting between them. CDR3 loop: CASRRGAGNTIYF. For the CDR3, the DNA is TGTGCCAGCAGGCGAGGGGCAGGAAACACCATATATTTT.

The V call is TRBV19, the J call TRBJ1-3, with a tentative D call TRBD1 (5 bases). Trimming shortened V by 3 bases and J by 4 bases, and 13 bases separated the two germline ends. Germline lookup yields CDR1 LNHDA and CDR2 SQIVND (reference sequence). The CDR3 contains 15 residues. As DNA, the CDR3 is TGTGCCAGTAGTATTCGGGCGGGACTCGGAAACACCATATATTTT. Its translation: CASSIRAGLGNTIYF.

This rearrangement joins TRBV3-1 (or the pseudogene TRBV3-2) to TRBJ1-2, with TRBD1 matching 8 bases. Germline values: CDR1 LGHDT, CDR2 YNNKEL (reference sequence). V was pared by 4 bases and J by 13 bases, with 8 bases of the junction left unmatched. The CDR3 is 12 residues long. CDR3 loop: CASSLTTGGCTF. The CDR3 DNA reads TGTGCCAGCAGCCTGACCACAGGGGGTTGCACCTTC.

The rearrangement joins TRBV5-1 to TRBJ2-2; no firm D call. The CDR3 length is 14 residues. The V gene's germline CDR1 is SGHRS and CDR2 YFSETQ. Trimming removed 4 bases from V and 5 bases from J, with 12 bases in between. CDR3 region: CASSQGMVTGELFF. The CDR3, as DNA: TGCGCCAGCAGCCAAGGCATGGTGACCGGGGAGCTGTTTTTT.

The genes are TRBV25-1 and TRBJ2-3, with D uncertain. The CDR3 extends over 14 amino acids. Trimming removed 5 bases at V and 3 bases at J, with 12 bases between. CDR1 is MGHDK and CDR2 is SYGVNS in the germline V gene. In nucleotides, the CDR3 is TGTGCCAGCAGTCGAACCGGTGGGACAGATACGCAGTATTTT. Amino acid sequence: CASSRTGGTDTQYF.

V gene TRBV5-6 combines with J gene TRBJ1-4, with a possible D match to TRBD1 (5 bases). Trimming shortened V by 4 bases and J by 5 bases, and 12 bases separated the two germline ends. Germline V CDR1 and CDR2: SGHDT, YYEEEE. The CDR3 is 14 amino acids. This chain's CDR3 is CASSRTFLNEKLFF. CDR3 sequence (DNA): TGTGCCAGCAGCCGGACATTTCTAAATGAAAAACTGTTTTTT.

The chain employs TRBV5-8 and TRBJ2-1, with 14 bases identical to TRBD2. The CDR3 covers 17 residues. V dropped 2 bases and J dropped 6; count of bases not matched to a gene: 7. Looked up from germline, CDR1 is SGHTS and CDR2 is YDEGEE. The CDR3 DNA reads as TGTGCCAGCAGCTTTTGGGAGGGACTAGCGGGAGTCAATGAGCAGTTCTTC. It codes for CASSFWEGLAGVNEQFF. The whole variable domain, filled in from reference TRBV5-8 and TRBJ2-1, reads EAGVTQSPTHLIKTRGQQATLRCSPISGHTSVYWYQQALGLGLQFLLWYDEGEERNRGNFPPRFSGRQFPNYSSELNVNALELEDSALYLCASSFWEGLAGVNEQFFGPGTRLTVL.

This chain connects TRBV19 to TRBJ1-5; D is possibly TRBD1 (6 bases). Between the trimmed V and J ends, which lost 6 bases and 1 base, there was a span of 16 bases. CDR1 LNHDA and CDR2 SQIVND come from the germline V gene (reference sequence). CDR3 length equals 16 residues. The CDR3 nucleotides are TGTGCCAGTAGGCGAAACAGGGAATGGAGCAATCAGCCCCAGCATTTT. The encoded protein is CASRRNREWSNQPQHF.

The chain carries TRBV6-2 or TRBV6-3 and TRBJ2-5; 12 bases align to TRBD2. The germline CDR1 and CDR2 sequences are MNHEY and SVGEGT. The ends lost 6 bases at V and 2 bases at J; junction bases unmatched: 4. CDR3 length: 15 amino acids. CDR3 sequence: CASSLAGGNQETQYF. The CDR3 nucleotides are TGTGCCAGCAGCCTAGCGGGAGGGAATCAAGAGACCCAGTACTTC.

In its sample, this clone was seen a few times. J is TRBJ2-2 and V is TRBV19; 10 bases agree with TRBD2. Germline V gene data show CDR1 as LNHDA and CDR2 as SQIVND (reference sequence). V was pared by 5 bases and J by 7 bases, with 7 bases of the junction left unmatched. This CDR3 contains 15 residues. CDR3 protein: CASSAAASGSGELFF. DNA for the CDR3: TGTGCCAGTAGTGCCGCCGCTAGCGGGAGCGGGGAGCTGTTTTTT.

The chain recombines TRBV6-2 or TRBV6-3 with TRBJ2-1; perhaps TRBD1 as D (5 bases). Germline V gene sequence: CDR1 MNHEY, CDR2 SVGEGT. V lost 4 bases and J 6 bases, leaving 13 bases between the germline ends. The CDR3 length is 14 residues. CDR3 bases: TGTGCCAGCAGTTTAGAGACAGCCGGCAATGAGCAGTTCTTC. It specifies CASSLETAGNEQFF.

This clone is a singleton in its sample. This sequence joins TRBV28 and TRBJ1-4, with D unclear. CDR3 length: 13 amino acids. The germline V gene encodes CDR1 MDHEN and CDR2 SYDVKM. The V end lost 3 bases, the J end lost 8 bases, and 10 bases lay between the germline ends. The CDR3 coding sequence is TGTGCCAGCAGTTTGCGGACCGAGGAAAAACTGTTTTTT. Amino acids: CASSLRTEEKLFF.

The chain couples TRBV18 to TRBJ1-6; D is uncertain. The length of the CDR3 is 14 residues. The ends were cut back, 2 bases at V and 9 bases at J, with 11 bases in the middle. Germline CDR1 KGHSH, CDR2 LQKENI. CDR3 sequence (DNA): TGTGCCAGCTCACCAAAGGCAGTCCGTTCACCCCTCCACTTT. Protein sequence: CASSPKAVRSPLHF. Combining the CDR3 with reference TRBV18 and TRBJ1-6 gives the whole variable domain NAGVMQNPRHLVRRRGQEARLRCSPMKGHSHVYWYRQLPEEGLKFMVYLQKENIIDESGMPKERFSAEFPKEGPSILRIQQVVRGDSAAYFCASSPKAVRSPLHFGNGTRLTVT.

The rearrangement joins TRBV4-1 to TRBJ2-3, with D possibly being TRBD2 (6 bases). The CDR3 totals 16 residues. In germline, CDR1 is MGHRA, CDR2 YSYEKL. Trimming left V 3 bases short and J 0 bases short, with 13 bases between. CDR3 protein: CASSHLLGSSTDTQYF. The CDR3 DNA reads TGCGCCAGCAGCCATCTTCTCGGGAGCAGCACAGATACGCAGTATTTT.

CDR3 sequence reads: CASSLGRGRSYGYTF. CDR3 in DNA: TGTGCCAGCAGCTTAGGCAGGGGGCGATCTTATGGCTACACCTTC. V and J are TRBV7-8 and TRBJ1-2; 8 nucleotides line up with TRBD1. The CDR3 has 15 amino acids. Germline CDR1 is SGHVS and CDR2 is FQNEAQ. V was pared by 1 base and J by 5 bases, with 6 bases of the junction left unmatched.

This chain links TRBV27 with TRBJ1-1; unclear D gene. Trimming pared 3 bases from V and 7 bases from J, leaving 9 bases between. CDR1 is MNHEY, CDR2 SMNVEV, per germline (reference sequence). The length of the CDR3 is 12 residues. CDR3 region: CASSFKGNEAFF. The CDR3 DNA sequence: TGTGCCAGCAGTTTTAAGGGAAATGAAGCTTTCTTT.

CDR3 sequence reads: CASSMGPMGQPQHF. The CDR3 bases are TGTGCCAGTAGTATGGGACCAATGGGGCAGCCCCAGCATTTT. This chain connects TRBV19 to TRBJ1-5; tentative D call: TRBD1 (5 bases). V lost 3 bases to trimming and J lost 7 bases, with 13 bases between them. CDR3 length: 14 residues. Germline V CDR1 and CDR2: LNHDA, SQIVND (reference sequence).

The CDR3 DNA follows: TGTGCCAGCAGCTTAAACCGGAGCCCAGAGACCCAGTACTTC. Its translation: CASSLNRSPETQYF. The chain joins TRBV11-2 to TRBJ2-5; the D is unclear. V was trimmed by 2 bases and J by 4 bases, leaving 11 bases between them. CDR3 length: 14 residues. Germline loops: CDR1 SGHAT, CDR2 FQNNGV.